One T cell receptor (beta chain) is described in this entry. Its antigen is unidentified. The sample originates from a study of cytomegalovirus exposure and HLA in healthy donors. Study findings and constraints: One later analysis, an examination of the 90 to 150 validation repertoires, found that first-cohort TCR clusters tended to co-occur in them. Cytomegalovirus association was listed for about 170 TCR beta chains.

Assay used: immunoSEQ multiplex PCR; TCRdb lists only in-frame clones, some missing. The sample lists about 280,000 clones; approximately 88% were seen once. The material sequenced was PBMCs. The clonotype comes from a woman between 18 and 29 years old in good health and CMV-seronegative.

The CDR3: CASNKILANYGYTF. The CDR3 DNA reads TGTGCCAGCAATAAAATCCTAGCTAACTATGGCTACACCTTC. The chain joins TRBV2 to TRBJ1-2; D unclear. V shed 7 bases and J shed 0 bases, with 12 bases lying between them. Per germline, CDR1 SNHLY and CDR2 FYNNEI. The CDR3 is 14 amino acids.